This T cell receptor (beta chain) stems from a study of T cell responses to AZD1222 COVID-19 vaccine. The CDR3 length is 13 residues. The J segment lost 6 bases and the V segment lost 6 bases, leaving 4 bases of the junction unmatched. Germline V gene data show CDR1 as SQVTM and CDR2 as ANQGSEA. Data came from immunoSEQ multiplex PCR; TCRdb stores just in-frame clones and leaves some out. This table has about 180,000 clones, about 93% appearing once. Second doses that came at about 4 or about 12 weeks were put together. V and J are TRBV29-1 and TRBJ1-4, with 10 bases identical to TRBD1. This sequence originates from an adult who received the AZD1222 COVID-19 vaccine. Here the sequenced sample was peripheral blood, taken 28 days after the second AZD1222 dose. As DNA, the CDR3 is TGCAGCGTAGCCGGGACAGGGGATGAAAAACTGTTTTTT. It encodes CSVAGTGDEKLFF. The variable domain in full, completed from reference TRBV29-1 and TRBJ1-4, reads SAVISQKPSRDICQRGTSLTIQCQVDSQVTMMFWYRQQPGQSLTLIATANQGSEATYESGFVIDKFPISRPNLTFSTLTVSNMSPEDSSIYLCSVAGTGDEKLFFGSGTQLSVL.